This passage covers 2 T cell receptor beta chains from one sample sequenced in a study of cytomegalovirus exposure and HLA in healthy donors. Both 60 Vbeta primers and 13 Jbeta primers went into the PCR. Sequencing used immunoSEQ multiplex PCR; TCRdb keeps in-frame clones, though not all of them. Of over 200,000 clones listed, roughly 82% were seen once; the top ten hold 5.5% to 7.5%. The sequenced material came from PBMCs. These receptors all come from a man in his forties in good health and CMV-seropositive.

This clone was counted a few times. The chain's CDR3 is CASSDFRTGLGYEQYF. CDR3 nucleotide sequence: TGTGCCAGCTCGGATTTTAGGACAGGTCTTGGGTACGAGCAGTACTTC. This rearrangement joins TRBV5-4 to TRBJ2-7; 7 bases align to TRBD1. V shed 7 bases, J shed 4 bases, and the junction held 17 bases outside the gene matches. Germline-derived CDR1 and CDR2 are SGHNT and YYREEE (reference sequence). The CDR3 runs to 16 residues.

The chain joins TRBV10-3 to TRBJ1-3; D perhaps matches TRBD1 (6 bases). V was trimmed by 0 bases and J by 2 bases, leaving 8 bases between them. Germline assignment: CDR1 ENHRY and CDR2 SYGVKD. This CDR3 contains 15 residues. The CDR3 protein is CAISESGGPGNTIYF. CDR3 nucleotides: TGTGCCATCAGTGAGTCCGGGGGGCCTGGAAACACCATATATTTT.